The rows below give T cell receptor beta chains drawn from one sample of a study of blood T cells in healthy people across ages. TCRdb re-derived calls from the 5' RACE reads in MiXCR, one entry per CDR3 protein. The sample yields roughly 1.6 million distinct CDR3 sequences, about 35% seen once. Sequencing was done on a sample of blood. Source of these receptors: a woman aged 30 to 39 in good health. Both conserved end residues are part of each CDR3. The D gene is left open where the match is weak. Only part of the rows carry a size: once, few, many, or a class if the clone is expanded.

v_call	clone_size	j_call	d_call	cdr3_aa	cdr3_nt
TRBV7-9	once	TRBJ2-7	-	CASKGAGDAYEQYF	TGTGCCTCTAAGGGGGCGGGGGATGCCTACGAGCAGTACTTC
TRBV10-1	many	TRBJ2-7	-	CASSGAIGTYEQYF	TGCGCCAGCAGTGGGGCCATTGGAACCTACGAGCAGTACTTC
TRBV7-9	many	TRBJ2-7	-	CASSPAGASYEQYF	TGTGCCAGCAGCCCAGCCGGGGCCTCCTACGAGCAGTACTTC
TRBV6-1	few	TRBJ2-1	-	CASNVGRYNEQFF	TGTGCCAGCAATGTGGGACGGTACAATGAGCAGTTCTTC
TRBV6-5	once	TRBJ2-4	TRBD2	CASSRLAGAKNIQYF	TGTGCCAGCAGTCGACTAGCGGGAGCCAAAAACATTCAGTACTTC
TRBV6-1	few	TRBJ1-2	TRBD1	CASSEGGGQGVYGYTF	TGTGCCAGCAGTGAAGGAGGGGGACAGGGGGTCTATGGCTACACCTTC
TRBV7-6	-	TRBJ2-7	TRBD2	CASSLGFLAGDYEQYF	TGTGCCAGCAGCTTAGGTTTCCTAGCGGGAGACTACGAGCAGTACTTC
TRBV12-3/TRBV12-4	many	TRBJ2-5	TRBD1	CASSLRDSYPETQYF	TGTGCCAGCAGTTTACGGGACAGTTACCCAGAGACCCAGTACTTC
TRBV7-3	-	TRBJ2-1	-	CASSPNGTRYNEQFF	TGTGCCAGCAGCCCAAACGGGACCCGATACAATGAGCAGTTCTTC
TRBV27	few	TRBJ2-7	-	CASSFAGGALLYEQYF	TGTGCCAGCAGTTTCGCAGGGGGGGCCCTTCTCTACGAGCAGTACTTC
TRBV6-1	-	TRBJ1-4	-	CASSQNQPQHFGGEKLFF	-
TRBV28	few	TRBJ2-2	TRBD1	CASSLYRGLTGELFF	TGTGCCAGCAGTTTATACAGGGGGCTCACCGGGGAGCTGTTTTTT
TRBV2	-	TRBJ1-2	-	CASSEAACMYGFNYGYTF	TGTGCCAGCAGTGAAGCGGCCTGCATGTATGGCTTCAACTATGGCTACACCTTC
TRBV24-1	many	TRBJ2-1	-	CATSDLGEANEQFF	TGTGCCACCAGTGATTTGGGCGAGGCGAATGAGCAGTTCTTC
TRBV9	few	TRBJ2-5	TRBD2	CASSYRTSGETQYF	TGTGCCAGCAGCTACCGGACTAGCGGAGAGACCCAGTACTTC
TRBV20-1	few	TRBJ1-5	-	CSAHEQGRGRQPQHF	TGCAGTGCTCACGAACAGGGACGAGGCCGGCAGCCCCAGCATTTT
TRBV6-5	-	TRBJ2-7	TRBD1	CASSPHRGLEQYF	TGTGCCAGCAGTCCTCACAGGGGTCTCGAGCAGTACTTC
TRBV5-1	many	TRBJ1-5	TRBD1	CASSLGGRQPQHF	TGCGCCAGCAGCCTAGGGGGCCGTCAGCCCCAGCATTTT
TRBV3-1	few	TRBJ2-5	-	CASSQRDHQETQYF	TGTGCCAGCAGCCAACGGGACCACCAAGAGACCCAGTACTTC
TRBV5-1	-	TRBJ2-6	TRBD1	CASFEGTGANSGANVLTF	TGCGCCAGCTTCGAAGGGACAGGGGCGAACTCTGGGGCCAACGTCCTGACTTTC
TRBV7-3	few	TRBJ2-2	-	CASSSMTSTGELFF	TGTGCCAGCAGCTCAATGACTAGCACCGGGGAGCTGTTTTTT
TRBV9	few	TRBJ2-7	TRBD2	CASSVGGSEQYF	TGTGCCAGCAGTGTGGGGGGGAGCGAGCAGTACTTC
TRBV12-3/TRBV12-4	few	TRBJ2-1	-	CAGSLAHNEQFF	TGTGCCGGCAGTTTAGCGCACAATGAGCAGTTCTTC
TRBV4-1	few	TRBJ1-1	TRBD1	CASSQWAGQGSLSEAFF	TGCGCCAGCAGCCAATGGGCGGGACAGGGGAGTTTGTCTGAAGCTTTCTTT
TRBV20-1	few	TRBJ1-2	-	CSGRALNYGYTF	TGCAGTGGGCGTGCCTTAAACTATGGCTACACCTTC
TRBV20-1	many	TRBJ1-2	-	CSARTVNYGYTF	TGCAGTGCTAGGACAGTTAACTATGGCTACACCTTC
TRBV20-1	-	TRBJ2-1	TRBD2	CSARGFSSGSLHEQFF	TGCAGTGCTAGAGGCTTTTCTAGCGGGAGTCTCCATGAGCAGTTCTTC